This T cell receptor (beta chain) was identified during a study of blood T cell repertoires in COVID-19. Study details: The analysed material was cDNA or gDNA that came from T cells, B-cell-depleted T cells, or PBMCs.

The CDR3 length is 14 residues. The V gene end was trimmed by 4 bases and the J gene end by 7 bases; junction bases not matched to a gene: 6. Germline V gene data show CDR1 as SGHAT and CDR2 as FQNNGV. Clones were sequenced by immunoSEQ multiplex PCR, and TCRdb holds only the in-frame ones, with some missing. The data contain some 27,000 clones, roughly 84% of them singletons. The chain carries TRBV11-2 and TRBJ1-4; 7 bases align to TRBD1. Sequenced material: peripheral blood. The sequence derives from a human donor in a cohort sampled during active COVID-19. The donor label of this sample is uncertain. The CDR3 region has the DNA TGTGCCAGCAGCTCCCGGGGACAGCTTGAAAAACTGTTTTTT. Translated, it gives CASSSRGQLEKLFF.